The clone carrying this TCR beta chain was found once. The sample originates from a study of control samples from healthy donors and cancer patients. Libraries were prepared by immunoSEQ multiplex PCR; TCRdb keeps only in-frame clonotypes and omits some of them. The data contain 130,000 or so clones, roughly 94% of them singletons. The CDR3 length is 15 residues. Per germline, CDR1 MRHNA and CDR2 SNTAGT. V lost 4 bases, J lost 1 base, and 5 bases stayed unmatched. This rearrangement joins TRBV6-4 to TRBJ2-3, with 7 bases matching TRBD1. Specimen: blood. The sequence came from a middle-aged man in good health. The CDR3: CASSVGTGGTDTQYF. The CDR3 DNA reads as TGTGCCAGCAGTGTGGGAACAGGGGGCACAGATACGCAGTATTTT.